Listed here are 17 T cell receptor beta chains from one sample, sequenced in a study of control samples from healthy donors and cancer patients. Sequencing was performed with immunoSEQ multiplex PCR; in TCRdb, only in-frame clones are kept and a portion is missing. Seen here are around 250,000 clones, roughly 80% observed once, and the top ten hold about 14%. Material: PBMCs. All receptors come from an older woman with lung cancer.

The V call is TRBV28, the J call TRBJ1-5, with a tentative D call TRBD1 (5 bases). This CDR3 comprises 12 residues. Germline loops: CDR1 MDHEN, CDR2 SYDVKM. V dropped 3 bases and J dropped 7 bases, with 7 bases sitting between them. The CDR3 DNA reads TGTGCCAGCAGTTTCGGGACGCAGCCCCAGCATTTT. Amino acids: CASSFGTQPQHF.

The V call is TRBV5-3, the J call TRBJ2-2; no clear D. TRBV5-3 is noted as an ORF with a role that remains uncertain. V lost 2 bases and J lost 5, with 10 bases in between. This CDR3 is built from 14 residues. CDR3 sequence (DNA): TGTGCCAGAAGCTTTGCAGACCGAACCGGGGAGCTGTTTTTT. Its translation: CARSFADRTGELFF.

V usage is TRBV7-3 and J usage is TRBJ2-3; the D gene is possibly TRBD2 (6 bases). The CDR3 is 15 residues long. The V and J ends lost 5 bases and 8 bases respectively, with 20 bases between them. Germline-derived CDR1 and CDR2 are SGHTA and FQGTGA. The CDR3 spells CASSRGTWGGATQYF. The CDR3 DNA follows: TGTGCCAGCAGCCGAGGGACTTGGGGTGGAGCTACGCAGTATTTT.

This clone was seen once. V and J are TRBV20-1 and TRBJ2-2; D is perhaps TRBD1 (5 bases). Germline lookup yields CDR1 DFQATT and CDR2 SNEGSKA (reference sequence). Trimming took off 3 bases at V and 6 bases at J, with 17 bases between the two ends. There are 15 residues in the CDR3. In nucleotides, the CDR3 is TGCAGTGCTAGTGGCCAGGGTAGTTGGGCCGGGGAGCTGTTTTTT. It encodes CSASGQGSWAGELFF.

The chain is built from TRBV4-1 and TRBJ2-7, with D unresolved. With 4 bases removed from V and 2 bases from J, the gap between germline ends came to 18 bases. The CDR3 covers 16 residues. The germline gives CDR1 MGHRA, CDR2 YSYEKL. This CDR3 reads CASSPRFSDGTYEQYF. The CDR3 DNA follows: TGCGCCAGCAGCCCTCGCTTCTCGGACGGTACCTACGAGCAGTACTTC.

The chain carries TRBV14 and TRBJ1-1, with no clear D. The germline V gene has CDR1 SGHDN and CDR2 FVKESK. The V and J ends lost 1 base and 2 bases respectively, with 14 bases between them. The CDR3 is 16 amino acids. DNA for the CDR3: TGTGCCAGCAGCCAAGGAGTGGGTCAAAGAAACACTGAAGCTTTCTTT. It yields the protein CASSQGVGQRNTEAFF.

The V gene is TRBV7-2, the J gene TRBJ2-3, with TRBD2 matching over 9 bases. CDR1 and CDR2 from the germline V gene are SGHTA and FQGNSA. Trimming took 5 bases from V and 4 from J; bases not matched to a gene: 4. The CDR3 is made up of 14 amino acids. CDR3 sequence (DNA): TGTGCCAGCAGCGTTAGCGGGAGAGCAGATACGCAGTATTTT. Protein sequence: CASSVSGRADTQYF.

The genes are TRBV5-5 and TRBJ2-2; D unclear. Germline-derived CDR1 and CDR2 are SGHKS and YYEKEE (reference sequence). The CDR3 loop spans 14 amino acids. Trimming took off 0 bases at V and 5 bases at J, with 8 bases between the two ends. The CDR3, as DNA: TGTGCCAGCAGCTTGGTAGTTAGTACCGGGGAGCTGTTTTTT. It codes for CASSLVVSTGELFF.

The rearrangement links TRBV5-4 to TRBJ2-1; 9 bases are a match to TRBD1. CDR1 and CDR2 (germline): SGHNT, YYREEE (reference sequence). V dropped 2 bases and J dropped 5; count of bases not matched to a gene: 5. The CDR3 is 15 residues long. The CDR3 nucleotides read TGTGCCAGCAGCTTACAGGGGGCGCGGAACAATGAGCAGTTCTTC. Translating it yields CASSLQGARNNEQFF.

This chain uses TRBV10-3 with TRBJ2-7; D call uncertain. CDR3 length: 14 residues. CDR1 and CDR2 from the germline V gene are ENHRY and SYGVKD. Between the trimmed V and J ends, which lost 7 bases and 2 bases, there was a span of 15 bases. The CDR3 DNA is TGTGCCATCAAAACGAATTCAGGTCCCTACGAGCAGTACTTC. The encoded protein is CAIKTNSGPYEQYF.

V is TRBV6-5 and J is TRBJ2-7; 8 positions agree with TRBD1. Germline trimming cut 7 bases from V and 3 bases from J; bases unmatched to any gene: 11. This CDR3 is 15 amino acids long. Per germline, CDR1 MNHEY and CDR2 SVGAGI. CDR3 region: CASILSTGAYYEQYF. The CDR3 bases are TGTGCCAGCATTCTATCGACAGGGGCATACTACGAGCAGTACTTC.

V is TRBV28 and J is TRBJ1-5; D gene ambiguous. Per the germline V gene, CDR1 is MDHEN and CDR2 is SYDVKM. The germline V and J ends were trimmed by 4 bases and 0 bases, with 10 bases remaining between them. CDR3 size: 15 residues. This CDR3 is CASSSPAGSNQPQHF. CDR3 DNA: TGTGCCAGCAGTTCGCCGGCCGGTAGCAATCAGCCCCAGCATTTT.

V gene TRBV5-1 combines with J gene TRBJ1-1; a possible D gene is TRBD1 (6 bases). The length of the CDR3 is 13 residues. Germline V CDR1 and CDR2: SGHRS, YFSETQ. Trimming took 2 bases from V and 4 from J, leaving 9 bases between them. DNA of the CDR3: TGCGCCAGCAGCTTAGGGGGGAGCACTGAAGCTTTCTTT. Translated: CASSLGGSTEAFF.

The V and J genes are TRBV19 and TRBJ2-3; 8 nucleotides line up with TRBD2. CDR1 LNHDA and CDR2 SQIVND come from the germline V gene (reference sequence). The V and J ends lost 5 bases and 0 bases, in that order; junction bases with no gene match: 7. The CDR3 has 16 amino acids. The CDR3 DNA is TGTGCCAGTAGTCCAATAGCGGGGACTAGCACAGATACGCAGTATTTT. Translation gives CASSPIAGTSTDTQYF.

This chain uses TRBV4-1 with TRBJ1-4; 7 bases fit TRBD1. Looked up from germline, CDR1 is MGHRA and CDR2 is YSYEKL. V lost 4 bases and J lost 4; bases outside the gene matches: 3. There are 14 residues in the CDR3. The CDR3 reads CASSPGQYNEKLFF. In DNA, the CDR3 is TGCGCCAGCAGCCCGGGACAGTATAATGAAAAACTGTTTTTT.

The CDR3 loop reads CAIKGQADTEAFF. In nucleotides, the CDR3 is TGTGCCATCAAAGGACAGGCGGACACTGAAGCTTTCTTT. The gene calls are TRBV10-3 and TRBJ1-1, with 7 bases matching TRBD1. The CDR3 totals 13 residues. Germline CDR1 reads ENHRY; CDR2 reads SYGVKD. The junction had 5 bases not matched to a gene; V was cut back by 7 bases and J by 3 bases.

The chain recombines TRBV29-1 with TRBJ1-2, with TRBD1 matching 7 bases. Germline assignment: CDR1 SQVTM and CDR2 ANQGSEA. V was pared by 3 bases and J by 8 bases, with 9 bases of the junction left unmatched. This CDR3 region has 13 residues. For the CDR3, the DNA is TGCAGCGTTGAGGATTTAGGGGGCAGGGGCTACACCTTC. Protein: CSVEDLGGRGYTF.